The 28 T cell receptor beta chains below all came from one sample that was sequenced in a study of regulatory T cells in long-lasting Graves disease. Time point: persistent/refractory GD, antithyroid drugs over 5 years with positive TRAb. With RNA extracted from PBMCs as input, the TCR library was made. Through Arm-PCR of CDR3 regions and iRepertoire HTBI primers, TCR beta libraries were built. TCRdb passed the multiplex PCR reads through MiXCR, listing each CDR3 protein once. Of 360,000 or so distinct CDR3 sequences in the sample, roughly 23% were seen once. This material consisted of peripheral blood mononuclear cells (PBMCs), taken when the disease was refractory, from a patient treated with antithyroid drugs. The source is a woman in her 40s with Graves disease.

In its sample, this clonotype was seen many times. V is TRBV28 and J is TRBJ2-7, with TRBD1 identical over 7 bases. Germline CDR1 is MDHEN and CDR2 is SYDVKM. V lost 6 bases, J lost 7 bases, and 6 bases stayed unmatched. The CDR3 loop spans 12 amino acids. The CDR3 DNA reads TGTGCCAGCAGGACGACAGGGTATGAGCAGTACTTC. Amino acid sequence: CASRTTGYEQYF.

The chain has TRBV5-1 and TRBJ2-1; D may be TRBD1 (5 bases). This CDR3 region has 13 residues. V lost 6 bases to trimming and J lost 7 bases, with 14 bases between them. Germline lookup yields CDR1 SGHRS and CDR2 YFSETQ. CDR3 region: CASKDQGGNEQFF. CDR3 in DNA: TGCGCCAGCAAGGACCAGGGCGGTAATGAGCAGTTCTTC.

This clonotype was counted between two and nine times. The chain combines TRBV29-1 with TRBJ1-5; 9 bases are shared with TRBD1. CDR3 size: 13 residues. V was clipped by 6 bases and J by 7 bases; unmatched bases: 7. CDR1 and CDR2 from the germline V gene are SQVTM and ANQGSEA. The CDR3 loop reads CSVEGQGGQPQHF. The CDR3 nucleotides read TGCAGCGTGGAGGGACAGGGAGGACAGCCCCAGCATTTT.

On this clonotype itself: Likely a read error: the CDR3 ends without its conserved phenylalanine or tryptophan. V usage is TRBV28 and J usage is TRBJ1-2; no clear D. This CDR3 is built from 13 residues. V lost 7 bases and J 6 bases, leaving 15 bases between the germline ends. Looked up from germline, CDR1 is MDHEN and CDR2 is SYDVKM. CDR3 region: CASTYRVRNGYTI. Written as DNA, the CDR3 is TGTGCCAGCACCTATAGGGTGAGGAATGGCTACACCATC.

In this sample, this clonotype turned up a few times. CDR3 DNA sequence: TGTGCCAGCAGCGTAGCTACTGGGACTAGCGGGAGAGGGAACACCGGGGAGCTGTTTTTT. Translated, it gives CASSVATGTSGRGNTGELFF. The gene calls are TRBV9 and TRBJ2-2, with TRBD2 matching over 14 bases. The germline V gene encodes CDR1 SGDLS and CDR2 YYNGEE. The junction had 8 bases not matched to a gene; V was cut back by 0 bases and J by 1 base. The CDR3 consists of 20 residues.

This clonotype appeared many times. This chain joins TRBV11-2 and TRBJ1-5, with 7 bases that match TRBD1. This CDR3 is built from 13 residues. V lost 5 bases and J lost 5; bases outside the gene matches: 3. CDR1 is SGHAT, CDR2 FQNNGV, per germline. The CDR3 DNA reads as TGTGCCAGCAGCACCCAGGGGGATCAGCCCCAGCATTTT. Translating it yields CASSTQGDQPQHF. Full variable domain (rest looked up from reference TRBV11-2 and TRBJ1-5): EAGVAQSPRYKIIEKRQSVAFWCNPISGHATLYWYQQILGQGPKLLIQFQNNGVVDDSQLPKDRFSAERLKGVDSTLKIQPAKLEDSAVYLCASSTQGDQPQHFGDGTRLSIL.

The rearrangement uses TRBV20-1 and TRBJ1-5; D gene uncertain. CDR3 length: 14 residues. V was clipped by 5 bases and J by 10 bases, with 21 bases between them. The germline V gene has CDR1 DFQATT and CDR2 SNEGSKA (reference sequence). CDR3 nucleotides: TGCAGTGCTCCTCCCTTGTCCGGAGTTCGTCCCCAGCATTTT. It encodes CSAPPLSGVRPQHF.

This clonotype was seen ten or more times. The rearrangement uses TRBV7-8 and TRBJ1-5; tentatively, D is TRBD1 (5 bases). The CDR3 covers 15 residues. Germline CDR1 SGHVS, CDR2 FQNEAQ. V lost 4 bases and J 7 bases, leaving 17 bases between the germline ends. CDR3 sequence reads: CASSSSRVTQQPQHF. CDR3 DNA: TGTGCCAGCAGCTCGTCCAGGGTAACCCAGCAGCCCCAGCATTTT.

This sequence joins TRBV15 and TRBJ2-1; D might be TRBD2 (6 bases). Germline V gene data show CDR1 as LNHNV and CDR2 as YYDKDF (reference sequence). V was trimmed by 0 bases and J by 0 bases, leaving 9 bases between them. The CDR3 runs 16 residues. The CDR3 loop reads CATSRDGRASYNEQFF. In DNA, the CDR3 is TGTGCCACCAGCAGAGACGGGAGAGCCTCCTACAATGAGCAGTTCTTC.

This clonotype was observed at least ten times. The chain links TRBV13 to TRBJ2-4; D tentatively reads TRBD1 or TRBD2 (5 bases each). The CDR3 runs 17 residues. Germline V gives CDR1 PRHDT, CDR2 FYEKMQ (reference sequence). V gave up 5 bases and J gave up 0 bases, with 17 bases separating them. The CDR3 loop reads CASSLGTGKLAKNIQYF. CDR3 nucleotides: TGTGCCAGCAGCCTCGGGACGGGAAAACTAGCCAAAAACATTCAGTACTTC.

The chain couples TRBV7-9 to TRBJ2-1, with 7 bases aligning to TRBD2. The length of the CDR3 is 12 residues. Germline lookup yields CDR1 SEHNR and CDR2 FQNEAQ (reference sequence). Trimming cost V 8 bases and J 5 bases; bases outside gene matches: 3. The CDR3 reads CASGGGNNEQFF. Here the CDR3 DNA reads TGTGCCAGCGGGGGGGGGAACAATGAGCAGTTCTTC.

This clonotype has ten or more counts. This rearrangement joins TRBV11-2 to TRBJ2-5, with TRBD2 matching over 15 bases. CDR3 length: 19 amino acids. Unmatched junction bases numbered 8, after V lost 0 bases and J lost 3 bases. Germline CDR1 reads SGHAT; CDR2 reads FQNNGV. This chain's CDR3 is CASSLDGYRTSGREETQYF. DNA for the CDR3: TGTGCCAGCAGCTTAGATGGGTACCGGACTAGCGGGAGGGAAGAGACCCAGTACTTC.

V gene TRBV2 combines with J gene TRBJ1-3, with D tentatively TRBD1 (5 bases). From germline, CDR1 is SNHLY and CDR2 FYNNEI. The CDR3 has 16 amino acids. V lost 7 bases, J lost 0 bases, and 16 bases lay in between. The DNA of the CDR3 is TGTGCCAGCACTCCGGGCAGGGCGAGCTCTGGAAACACCATATATTTT. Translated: CASTPGRASSGNTIYF. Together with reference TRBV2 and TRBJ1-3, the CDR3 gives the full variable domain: EPEVTQTPSHQVTQMGQEVILRCVPISNHLYFYWYRQILGQKVEFLVSFYNNEISEKSEIFDDQFSVERPDGSNFTLKIRSTKLEDSAMYFCASTPGRASSGNTIYFGEGSWLTVV.

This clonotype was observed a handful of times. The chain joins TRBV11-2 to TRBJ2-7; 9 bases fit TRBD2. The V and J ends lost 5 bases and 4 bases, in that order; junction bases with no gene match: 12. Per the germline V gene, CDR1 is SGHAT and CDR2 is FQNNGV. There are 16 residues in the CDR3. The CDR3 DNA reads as TGTGCCAGCAGCAAAAGAGGGAGCGGGGGGTTTTACGAGCAGTACTTC. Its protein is CASSKRGSGGFYEQYF.

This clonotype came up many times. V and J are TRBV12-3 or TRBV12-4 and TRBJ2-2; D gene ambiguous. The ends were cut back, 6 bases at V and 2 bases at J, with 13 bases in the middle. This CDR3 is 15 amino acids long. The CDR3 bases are TGTGCCAGCAGGTCTAGACTGAAAAACACCGGGGAGCTGTTTTTT. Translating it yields CASRSRLKNTGELFF.

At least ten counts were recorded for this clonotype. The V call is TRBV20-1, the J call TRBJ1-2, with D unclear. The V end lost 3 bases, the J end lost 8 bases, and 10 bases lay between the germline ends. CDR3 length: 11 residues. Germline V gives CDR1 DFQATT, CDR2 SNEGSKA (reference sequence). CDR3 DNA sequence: TGCAGTGCTAGGGAAGCAGGAGGCTACACCTTC. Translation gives CSAREAGGYTF.

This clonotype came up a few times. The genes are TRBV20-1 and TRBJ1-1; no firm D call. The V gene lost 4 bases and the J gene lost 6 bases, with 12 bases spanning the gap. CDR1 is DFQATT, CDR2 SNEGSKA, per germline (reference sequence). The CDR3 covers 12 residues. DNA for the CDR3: TGCAGTGCTACCGCCTACGGTTCTGAAGCTTTCTTT. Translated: CSATAYGSEAFF.

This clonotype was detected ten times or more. CDR3 residues: CASSPLKGRQFEQYF. The CDR3 region has the DNA TGTGCCAGCAGCCCACTCAAGGGGAGACAGTTCGAGCAGTACTTC. The rearrangement joins TRBV11-2 to TRBJ2-7; D may correspond to TRBD1 or TRBD2 (5 bases each). Trimming shortened V by 5 bases and J by 6 bases, and 20 bases separated the two germline ends. Germline CDR1 and CDR2: SGHAT and FQNNGV. This CDR3 has 15 residues.

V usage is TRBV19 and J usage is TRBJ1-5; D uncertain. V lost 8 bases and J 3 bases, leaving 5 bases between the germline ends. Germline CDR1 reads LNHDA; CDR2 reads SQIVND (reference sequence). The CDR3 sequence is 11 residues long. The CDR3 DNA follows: TGTGCCAGTGGACCCAATCAGCCCCAGCATTTT. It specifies CASGPNQPQHF.

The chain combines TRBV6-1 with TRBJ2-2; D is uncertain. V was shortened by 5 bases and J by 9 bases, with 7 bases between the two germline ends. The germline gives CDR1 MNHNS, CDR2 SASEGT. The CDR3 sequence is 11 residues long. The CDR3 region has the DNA TGTGCCAGCAGTCTTTACAGGGAGCTGTTTTTT. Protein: CASSLYRELFF.

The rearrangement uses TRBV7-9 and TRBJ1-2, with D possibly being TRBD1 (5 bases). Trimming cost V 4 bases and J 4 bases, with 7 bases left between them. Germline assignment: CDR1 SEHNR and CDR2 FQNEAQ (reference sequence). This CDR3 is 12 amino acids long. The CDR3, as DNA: TGTGCCAGCAGCTCGGACATCTATGGCTACACCTTC. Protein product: CASSSDIYGYTF.

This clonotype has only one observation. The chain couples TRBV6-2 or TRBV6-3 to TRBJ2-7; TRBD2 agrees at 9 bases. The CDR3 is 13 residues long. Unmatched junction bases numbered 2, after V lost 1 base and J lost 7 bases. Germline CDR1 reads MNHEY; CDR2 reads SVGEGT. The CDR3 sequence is CASSYYGLAEQYF. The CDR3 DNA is TGTGCCAGCAGTTACTACGGACTAGCGGAGCAGTACTTC.

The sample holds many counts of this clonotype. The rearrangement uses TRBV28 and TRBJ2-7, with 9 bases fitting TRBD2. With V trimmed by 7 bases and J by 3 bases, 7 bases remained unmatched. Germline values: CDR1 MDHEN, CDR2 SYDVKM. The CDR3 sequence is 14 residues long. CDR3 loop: CASTSSGTIYEQYF. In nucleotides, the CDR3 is TGTGCCAGCACGTCTAGCGGGACTATCTACGAGCAGTACTTC.

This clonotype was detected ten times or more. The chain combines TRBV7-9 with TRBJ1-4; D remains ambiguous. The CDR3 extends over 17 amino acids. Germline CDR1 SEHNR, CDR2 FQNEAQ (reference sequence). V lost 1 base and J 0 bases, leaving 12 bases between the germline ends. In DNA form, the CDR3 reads TGTGCCAGCAGCTTAGTAGACGGGAGATCAACTAATGAAAAACTGTTTTTT. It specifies CASSLVDGRSTNEKLFF.

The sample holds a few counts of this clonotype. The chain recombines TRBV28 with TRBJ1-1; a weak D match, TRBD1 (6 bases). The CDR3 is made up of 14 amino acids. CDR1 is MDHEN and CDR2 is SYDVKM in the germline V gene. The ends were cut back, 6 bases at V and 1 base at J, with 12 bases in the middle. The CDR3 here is CASRGTGSNTEAFF. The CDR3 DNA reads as TGTGCCAGCAGGGGTACAGGGTCGAACACTGAAGCTTTCTTT.

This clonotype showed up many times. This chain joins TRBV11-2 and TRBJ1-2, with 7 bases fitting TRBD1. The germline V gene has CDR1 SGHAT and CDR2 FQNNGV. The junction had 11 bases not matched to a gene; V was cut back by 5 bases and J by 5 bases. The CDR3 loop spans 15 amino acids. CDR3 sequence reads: CASSRGTAQIYGYTF. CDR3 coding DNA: TGTGCCAGCAGCCGGGGGACAGCACAAATTTATGGCTACACCTTC.

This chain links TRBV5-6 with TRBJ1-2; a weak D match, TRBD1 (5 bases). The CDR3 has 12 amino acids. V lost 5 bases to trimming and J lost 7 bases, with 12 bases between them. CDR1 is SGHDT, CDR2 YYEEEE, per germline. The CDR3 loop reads CASSQGLVGYTF. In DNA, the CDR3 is TGTGCCAGCAGTCAGGGACTAGTTGGCTACACCTTC.

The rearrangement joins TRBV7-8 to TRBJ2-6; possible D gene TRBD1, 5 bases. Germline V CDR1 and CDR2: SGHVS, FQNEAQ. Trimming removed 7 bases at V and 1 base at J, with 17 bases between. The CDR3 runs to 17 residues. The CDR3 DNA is TGTGCCAGCATCCTCGACAGAATCTTGTCTGGGGCCAACGTCCTGACTTTC. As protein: CASILDRILSGANVLTF.